This is a list of T cell receptor beta chains from one sample in a study of blood T cells in healthy people across ages. TCRdb fed the 5' RACE reads into MiXCR, producing one record per CDR3 protein. The repertoire holds roughly 900,000 distinct CDR3 sequences, with about 44% as singletons. The specimen sequenced was blood. These TCRs come from a man aged 25 to 40 in good health. CDR3s leave out the opening cysteine and the closing phenylalanine or tryptophan. D genes are given only for firm matches.

>TRBJ2-5|TRBD2|TRBV29-1
SSTSGEEETQY
>TRBJ2-1|TRBD1|TRBV5-1
ASRRPGQVTNEQF
>TRBJ2-5|.|TRBV10-3
AISVDGLQETQY
>TRBJ1-1|.|TRBV7-9
ASSQIIGENTEAF
>TRBJ2-1|TRBD2|TRBV6-5
ASSDSRGSEQF
>TRBJ2-2|TRBD2|TRBV3-1
ASSLGLAGVGELF
>TRBJ2-1|.|TRBV30
AWTHGVQGDEQF
>TRBJ1-2|.|TRBV6-5
ASSYDNRESKGYT
>TRBJ2-7|.|TRBV6-9
ASSYLGSFTYEQY
>TRBJ2-5|.|TRBV12-3/TRBV12-4
ASSPPSPGQETQY
>TRBJ2-3|.|TRBV4-3
ASSQEAGGDTQY
>TRBJ2-1|.|TRBV11-2
ASSLLEDGSNEQF
>.|.|TRBV6-5
ASSYSVHVGGEQY
>TRBJ2-7|.|TRBV29-1
SAGFGGSEQY
>TRBJ2-2|.|TRBV5-1
ASSLSTATGELF
>TRBJ2-4|TRBD2|TRBV7-2
ASSPGLAGNIQY
>TRBJ2-7|.|TRBV4-2
ASSQVQDAAWYEQY
>TRBJ2-7|.|TRBV20-1
SARDLGTRVGGEQY
>TRBJ2-3|.|TRBV29-1
SLADLDTQY
>.|TRBD2|TRBV25-1
ASSVGTNSYEQY
>.|.|TRBV29-1
SGREIQENEQY
>TRBJ1-2|.|TRBV30
TWSPRGKGYT
>TRBJ2-7|.|TRBV4-1
ASSQVLGNEQY
>TRBJ1-2|.|TRBV3-1
ASSQDGPATGESGYT
>TRBJ2-7|.|TRBV18
ASSPMARDFAYEQY
>TRBJ2-1|.|TRBV5-1
ASSTSVQSSYNEQF
>TRBJ1-2|.|TRBV12-5
ASWPEGGYGYT
>TRBJ2-1|.|TRBV21-1
ASSKVPLAGGPHEQF
>TRBJ1-6|TRBD1|TRBV12-3/TRBV12-4
ASSYRGLAPLH